These T cell receptor beta chains were read from a single sample in a study of blood T cell repertoires in COVID-19. TCRdb's table, derived via immunoSEQ multiplex PCR, lists solely in-frame clones and lacks some. This table holds over 250,000 clones, about four fifths found once. Specimen: PBMCs or T cells enriched from blood (not recorded which). The source is a man aged 35 to 55 who had been exposed to COVID-19. CDR3s include the opening cysteine and the closing phenylalanine or tryptophan. Each record gives: CDR3 DNA, CDR3 protein, J gene, V gene, clone size, D gene. D genes are given only for firm matches. Size values are once, few and many counts, or a class for expanded clones, and some rows have none.

TGTGCCAGCTCACCTCCCTGGTCCGGGGGAGAGCAGTTCTTC CASSPPWSGGEQFF TRBJ2-1 TRBV18 - -
TGTGCCTGGAGTCGAAGGAGGAGGGCCACTGAAGCTTTCTTT CAWSRRRRATEAFF TRBJ1-1 TRBV30 - -
TGTGCCTGGAGTGTTGGGCAGGGGAATCAGCCCCAGCATTTT CAWSVGQGNQPQHF TRBJ1-5 TRBV30 - -
TGTGCCAGCGCGGGACTTCCTTCAGAGACCCAGTACTTC CASAGLPSETQYF TRBJ2-5 TRBV11-2 - -
TGTGCCAGCAGTGAAACGGGGATACATGAGCAGTTCTTC CASSETGIHEQFF TRBJ2-1 TRBV6-4 - -
TGTGCCAGCAGCCAAGAAGAGGCAGGGGCTTATGGCTACACCTTC CASSQEEAGAYGYTF TRBJ1-2 TRBV4-2 - -
TGTGCCAGCTCACCGCGGAGCGCCGATACGCAGTATTTT CASSPRSADTQYF TRBJ2-3 TRBV18 - -
TGTGCCAGCAGTAACGGAGGGTCTGAAGCTTTCTTT CASSNGGSEAFF TRBJ1-1 TRBV21-1 - -
TGCGCCAGCAGCTTTCAGGGTGGGATCGAGCAGTACTTC CASSFQGGIEQYF TRBJ2-7 TRBV5-1 - -
TGTGCCTGGACGGTGGGGGGTGGCTACACCTTC CAWTVGGGYTF TRBJ1-2 TRBV30 - -
TGTGCCAGCACCCCCAGTAGCACAGATACGCAGTATTTT CASTPSSTDTQYF TRBJ2-3 TRBV5-6 - -
TGTGCCAGCAGCTTAGTCCAGTTCTATGGCTACACCTTC CASSLVQFYGYTF TRBJ1-2 TRBV7-9 - -
TGCGCCAGCAGCCGACCCCCTAGAGACGTCGGCGAAAAACTGTTTTTT CASSRPPRDVGEKLFF TRBJ1-4 TRBV5-1 - -
TGTGCCAGCAGCTTAGACCAGGGGGCGAATGGCTACACCTTC CASSLDQGANGYTF TRBJ1-2 TRBV7-9 - TRBD1
TGCGCCAGCAGCCCGGTTGCTGGCGGGGTCAGGGATGAGCAGTTCTTC CASSPVAGGVRDEQFF TRBJ2-1 TRBV4-1 once -
TGTGCCAGTAGTACCTCGGGACAGAGCACCTACGAGCAGTACTTC CASSTSGQSTYEQYF TRBJ2-7 TRBV19 - TRBD1
TGTGCCAGCAGCCCCCCACAGGGGGCGGGCGGTTACACCTTC CASSPPQGAGGYTF TRBJ1-2 TRBV12-1 - -
TGTGCCAGCTCTAGATGGCGGGAGTATTACAATGAGCAGTTCTTC CASSRWREYYNEQFF TRBJ2-1 TRBV18 - TRBD2
TGTGCCAGTAAGGGGATTACCTACGAGCAGTACTTC CASKGITYEQYF TRBJ2-7 TRBV19 - -
TGTGCCAGCAGTACCCGGGCAGGGGGTCACGAGCAGTACTTC CASSTRAGGHEQYF TRBJ2-7 TRBV6-5 - TRBD1
TGTGCCAGCTCACCAAGGGACAGGGGGGACGAAAAACTGTTTTTT CASSPRDRGDEKLFF TRBJ1-4 TRBV18 - TRBD1
TGTGCCACCAGTGGGGGGGTACTACTTGGTGAGCAGTTCTTC CATSGGVLLGEQFF TRBJ2-1 TRBV24-1 - -
TGCGCCAGCATGAATGAGGGGGACCAGTACTTC CASMNEGDQYF TRBJ2-5 TRBV5-1 - -
TGTGCCACCAGGCAAGGGGGCGCGATCACTGAAGCTTTCTTT CATRQGGAITEAFF TRBJ1-1 TRBV24-1 - TRBD1
TGTGCCAGCAGCTCGCAGGGGGCTTACCAAGAGACCCAGTACTTC CASSSQGAYQETQYF TRBJ2-5 TRBV11-2 - TRBD1
TGTGCCAGCAGCCCGGACAGGGGCTCTGGAAACACCATATATTTT CASSPDRGSGNTIYF TRBJ1-3 TRBV3-1/TRBV3-2 - TRBD1
TGTGCCAGCAGCGATTGGCGGGAGGGCGAGCAGTACTTC CASSDWREGEQYF TRBJ2-7 TRBV11-2 - TRBD2
TGTGCCAGCTCACCACCGGTAGCCCCCCCAGCGACCCAGTACTTC CASSPPVAPPATQYF TRBJ2-5 TRBV18 - -
TGTGCCAGCATTTACAGGGGAAACAATCAGCCCCAGCATTTT CASIYRGNNQPQHF TRBJ1-5 TRBV6-9 - TRBD1
TGTGCCAGCACAGAGGAAAACGCGAATGAAGCTTTCTTT CASTEENANEAFF TRBJ1-1 TRBV5-4 - -